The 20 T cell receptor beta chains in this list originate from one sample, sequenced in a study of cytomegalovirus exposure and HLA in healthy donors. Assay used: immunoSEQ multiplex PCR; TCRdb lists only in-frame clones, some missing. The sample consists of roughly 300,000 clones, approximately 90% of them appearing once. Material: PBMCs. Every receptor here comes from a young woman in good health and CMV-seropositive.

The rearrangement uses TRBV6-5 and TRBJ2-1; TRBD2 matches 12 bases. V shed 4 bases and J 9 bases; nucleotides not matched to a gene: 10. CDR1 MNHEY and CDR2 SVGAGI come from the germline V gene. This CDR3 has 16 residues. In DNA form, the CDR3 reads TGTGCCAGCAGTTCCTGGACTAGCGGGGACACCGGTGAGCAGTTCTTC. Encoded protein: CASSSWTSGDTGEQFF.

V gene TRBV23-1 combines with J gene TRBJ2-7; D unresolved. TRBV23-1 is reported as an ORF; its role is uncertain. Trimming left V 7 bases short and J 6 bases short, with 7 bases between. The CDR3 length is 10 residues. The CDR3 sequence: CASNAGEQYF. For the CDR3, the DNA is TGCGCCAGCAATGCCGGCGAGCAGTACTTC.

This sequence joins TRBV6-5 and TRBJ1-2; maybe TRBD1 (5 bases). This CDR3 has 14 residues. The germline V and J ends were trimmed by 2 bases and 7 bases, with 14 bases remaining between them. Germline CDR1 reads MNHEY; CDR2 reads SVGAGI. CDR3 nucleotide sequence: TGTGCCAGCAGTTACAGCAGGGAAAGATCTGGCTACACCTTC. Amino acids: CASSYSRERSGYTF.

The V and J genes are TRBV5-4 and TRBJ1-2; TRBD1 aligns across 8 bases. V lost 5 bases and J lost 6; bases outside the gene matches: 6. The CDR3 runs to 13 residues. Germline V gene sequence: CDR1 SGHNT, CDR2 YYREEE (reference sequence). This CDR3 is CASRTQGADGYTF. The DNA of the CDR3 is TGTGCCAGCAGAACGCAGGGGGCGGATGGCTACACCTTC.

CDR3 in DNA: TGTGCCAGCAGCTCATCGGCCCTTTTAATTAGCAATCAGCCCCAGCATTTT. It specifies CASSSSALLISNQPQHF. This chain uses TRBV7-8 with TRBJ1-5; D unclear. Germline V lookup: CDR1 SGHVS, CDR2 FQNEAQ. This CDR3 has 17 residues. The V and J ends lost 4 bases and 0 bases respectively, with 16 bases between them. The whole variable domain, remainder taken from reference TRBV7-8 and TRBJ1-5, is GAGVSQSPRYKVAKRGQDVALRCDPISGHVSLFWYQQALGQGPEFLTYFQNEAQLDKSGLPSDRFFAERPEGSVSTLKIQRTQQEDSAVYLCASSSSALLISNQPQHFGDGTRLSIL.

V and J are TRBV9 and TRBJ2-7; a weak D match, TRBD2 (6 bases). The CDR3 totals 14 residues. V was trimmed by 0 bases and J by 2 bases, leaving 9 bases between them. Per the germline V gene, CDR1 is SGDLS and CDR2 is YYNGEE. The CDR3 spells CASSVGGKTYEQYF. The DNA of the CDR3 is TGTGCCAGCAGCGTAGGCGGGAAGACCTACGAGCAGTACTTC.

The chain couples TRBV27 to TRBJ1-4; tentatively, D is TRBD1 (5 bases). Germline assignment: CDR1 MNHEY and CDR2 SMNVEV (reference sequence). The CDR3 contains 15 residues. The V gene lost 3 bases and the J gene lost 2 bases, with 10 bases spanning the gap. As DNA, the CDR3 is TGTGCCAGCAGTTTTATTGGGGGGACTAATGAAAAACTGTTTTTT. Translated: CASSFIGGTNEKLFF. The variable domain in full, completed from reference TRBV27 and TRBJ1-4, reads EAQVTQNPRYLITVTGKKLTVTCSQNMNHEYMSWYRQDPGLGLRQIYYSMNVEVTDKGDVPEGYKVSRKEKRNFPLILESPSPNQTSLYFCASSFIGGTNEKLFFGSGTQLSVL.

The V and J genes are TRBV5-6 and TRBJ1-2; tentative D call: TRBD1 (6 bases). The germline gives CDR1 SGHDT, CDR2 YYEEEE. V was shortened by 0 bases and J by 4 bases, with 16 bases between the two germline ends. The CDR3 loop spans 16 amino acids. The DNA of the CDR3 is TGTGCCAGCAGCTTGGATAGGGCAGGGGCAGGCTATGGCTACACCTTC. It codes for CASSLDRAGAGYGYTF. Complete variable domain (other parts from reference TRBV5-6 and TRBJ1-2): DAGVTQSPTHLIKTRGQQVTLRCSPKSGHDTVSWYQQALGQGPQFIFQYYEEEERQRGNFPDRFSGHQFPNYSSELNVNALLLGDSALYLCASSLDRAGAGYGYTFGSGTRLTVV.

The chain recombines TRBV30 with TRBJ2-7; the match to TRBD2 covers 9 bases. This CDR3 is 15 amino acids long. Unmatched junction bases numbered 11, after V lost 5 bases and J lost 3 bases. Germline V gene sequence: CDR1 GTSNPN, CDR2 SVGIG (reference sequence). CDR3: CAWRRVAGGNYEQYF. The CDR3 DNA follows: TGTGCCTGGCGACGGGTCGCGGGAGGGAACTACGAGCAGTACTTC.

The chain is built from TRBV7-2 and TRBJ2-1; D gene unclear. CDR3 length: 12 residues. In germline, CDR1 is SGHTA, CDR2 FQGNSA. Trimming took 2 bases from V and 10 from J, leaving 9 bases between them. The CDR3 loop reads CASSLRHLEQFF. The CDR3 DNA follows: TGTGCCAGCAGCTTACGTCATTTAGAGCAGTTCTTC.

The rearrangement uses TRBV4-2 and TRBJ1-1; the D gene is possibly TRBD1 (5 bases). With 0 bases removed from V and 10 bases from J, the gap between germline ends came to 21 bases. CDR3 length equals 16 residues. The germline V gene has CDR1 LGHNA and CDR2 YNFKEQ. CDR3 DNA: TGTGCCAGCAGCCAAGAGTCGGGGGGACGGCCCCAGGGAGCTTTCTTT. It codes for CASSQESGGRPQGAFF.

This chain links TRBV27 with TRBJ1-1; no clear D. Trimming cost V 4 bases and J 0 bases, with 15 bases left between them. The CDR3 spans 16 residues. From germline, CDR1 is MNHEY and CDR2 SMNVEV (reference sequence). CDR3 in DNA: TGTGCCAGCAGTTCTTTTCTCATGGGAATGAACACTGAAGCTTTCTTT. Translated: CASSSFLMGMNTEAFF.

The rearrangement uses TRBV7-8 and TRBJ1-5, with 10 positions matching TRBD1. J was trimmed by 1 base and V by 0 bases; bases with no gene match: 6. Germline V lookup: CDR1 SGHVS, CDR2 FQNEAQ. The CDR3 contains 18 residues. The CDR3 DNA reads TGTGCCAGCAGCTTAGCCGGGACAGGGGCCAGAAGCAATCAGCCCCAGCATTTT. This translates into CASSLAGTGARSNQPQHF.

The CDR3 reads CASSPGQFDYGYTF. The CDR3 bases are TGTGCCAGCAGCCCTGGACAGTTTGACTATGGCTACACCTTC. The J gene is TRBJ1-2, the V gene TRBV9; possibly TRBD1 for D (6 bases). The CDR3 extends over 14 amino acids. Looked up from germline, CDR1 is SGDLS and CDR2 is YYNGEE. V was cut by 4 bases and J by 3 bases, with 13 bases left in between. Variable domain in full (rest from reference TRBV9 and TRBJ1-2): DSGVTQTPKHLITATGQRVTLRCSPRSGDLSVYWYQQSLDQGLQFLIQYYNGEERAKGNILERFSAQQFPDLHSELNLSSLELGDSALYFCASSPGQFDYGYTFGSGTRLTVV.

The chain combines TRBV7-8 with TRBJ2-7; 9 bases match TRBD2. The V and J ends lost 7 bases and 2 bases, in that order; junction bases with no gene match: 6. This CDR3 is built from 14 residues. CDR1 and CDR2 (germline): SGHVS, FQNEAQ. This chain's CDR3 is CASTLTSGTYEQYF. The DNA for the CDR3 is TGTGCCAGCACCCTGACTAGCGGAACCTACGAGCAGTACTTC.

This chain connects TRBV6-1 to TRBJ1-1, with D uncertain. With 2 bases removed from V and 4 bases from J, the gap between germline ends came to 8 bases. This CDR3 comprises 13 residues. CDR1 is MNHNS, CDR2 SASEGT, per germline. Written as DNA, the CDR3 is TGTGCCAGCAGTGAACCCAGTATCACTGAAGCTTTCTTT. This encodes CASSEPSITEAFF.

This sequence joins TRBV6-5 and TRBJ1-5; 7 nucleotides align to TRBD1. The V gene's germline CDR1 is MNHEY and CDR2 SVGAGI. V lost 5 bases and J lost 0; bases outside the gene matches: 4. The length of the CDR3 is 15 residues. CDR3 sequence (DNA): TGTGCCAGCAGTCAGACAGGGCTTAGCAATCAGCCCCAGCATTTT. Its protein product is CASSQTGLSNQPQHF.

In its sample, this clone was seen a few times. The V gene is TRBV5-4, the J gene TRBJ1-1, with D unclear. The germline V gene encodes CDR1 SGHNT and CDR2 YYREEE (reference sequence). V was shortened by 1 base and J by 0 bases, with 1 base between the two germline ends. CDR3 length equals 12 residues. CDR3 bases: TGTGCCAGCAGCTTGATGAACACTGAAGCTTTCTTT. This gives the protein CASSLMNTEAFF. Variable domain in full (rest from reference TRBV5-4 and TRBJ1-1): ETGVTQSPTHLIKTRGQQVTLRCSSQSGHNTVSWYQQALGQGPQFIFQYYREEENGRGNFPPRFSGLQFPNYSSELNVNALELDDSALYLCASSLMNTEAFFGQGTRLTVV.

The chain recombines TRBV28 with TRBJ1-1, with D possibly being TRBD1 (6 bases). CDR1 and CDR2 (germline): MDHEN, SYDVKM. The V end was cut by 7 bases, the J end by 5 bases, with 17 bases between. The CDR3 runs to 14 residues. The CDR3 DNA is TGTGCCAGCATTCGGGGGGCGGGTTCTACTGAAGCTTTCTTT. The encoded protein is CASIRGAGSTEAFF.

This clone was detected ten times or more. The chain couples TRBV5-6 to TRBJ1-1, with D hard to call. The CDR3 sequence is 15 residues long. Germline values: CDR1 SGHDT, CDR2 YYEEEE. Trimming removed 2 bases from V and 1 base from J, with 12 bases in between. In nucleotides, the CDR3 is TGTGCCAGCAGCTTTAACAGAATAAGGAACACTGAAGCTTTCTTT. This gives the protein CASSFNRIRNTEAFF.